The text below deals with one T cell receptor beta chain. The cohort comprised adults aged 18 to 89 years residing in 20 to 30 US areas. Participants had their cohort set by participant-reported clinical history. The entry originates in a study of blood T cell repertoires in COVID-19. Study information: COVID-19 samples from acute and convalescent phases originated in the United States, Italy and Spain.

The CDR3 is 16 residues long. The germline CDR1 and CDR2 sequences are SQVTM and ANQGSEA. With 5 bases clipped from V and 4 bases from J, the junction kept 10 bases outside the gene matches. Original analysis: Amplification from reference gene primers served as the basis for estimated nucleated cell counts. Produced via immunoSEQ multiplex PCR; TCRdb's table is partial and in-frame only. V, J and clone size were drawn from that table, and D and trimming were deduced from the DNA. The sample has about 240,000 clones, approximately 86% seen once. This chain uses TRBV29-1 with TRBJ2-7; the match to TRBD2 covers 14 bases. Sequenced input: PBMCs or T cells enriched from blood (not recorded which). This TCR derives from a woman in her forties with acute COVID-19. The CDR3 protein is CSVRLAGGPVTYEQYF. The CDR3 region has the DNA TGCAGCGTTCGACTAGCGGGAGGGCCCGTTACTTACGAGCAGTACTTC.